One TCR beta chain is described in this entry. The target antigen is unknown. Germline V CDR1 and CDR2: SQVTM, ANQGSEA. The CDR3 length is 13 residues. With 8 bases clipped from V and 0 bases from J, the junction kept 6 bases outside the gene matches. This specimen belongs to a study of T cell responses to AZD1222 COVID-19 vaccine. Study conclusions and caveats: Unmutated variant regions reportedly attract nearly half of all spike-specific TCRs. The peak T cell response came first, and repertoires were sampled only after it.

TCRdb keeps only in-frame clones here, not all; method: immunoSEQ multiplex PCR. The table shows roughly 120,000 clones, with approximately 84% occurring only once. The TCR was taken from an adult in good health. The sample in question was peripheral blood, obtained on day 0 of AZD1222 vaccination. This chain links TRBV29-1 with TRBJ1-1; 7 bases are a match to TRBD1. CDR3 amino acids: CSSETGMNTEAFF. The CDR3 DNA reads TGCAGCTCTGAGACAGGGATGAACACTGAAGCTTTCTTT. Full variable domain (missing parts from reference TRBV29-1 and TRBJ1-1): SAVISQKPSRDICQRGTSLTIQCQVDSQVTMMFWYRQQPGQSLTLIATANQGSEATYESGFVIDKFPISRPNLTFSTLTVSNMSPEDSSIYLCSSETGMNTEAFFGQGTRLTVV.